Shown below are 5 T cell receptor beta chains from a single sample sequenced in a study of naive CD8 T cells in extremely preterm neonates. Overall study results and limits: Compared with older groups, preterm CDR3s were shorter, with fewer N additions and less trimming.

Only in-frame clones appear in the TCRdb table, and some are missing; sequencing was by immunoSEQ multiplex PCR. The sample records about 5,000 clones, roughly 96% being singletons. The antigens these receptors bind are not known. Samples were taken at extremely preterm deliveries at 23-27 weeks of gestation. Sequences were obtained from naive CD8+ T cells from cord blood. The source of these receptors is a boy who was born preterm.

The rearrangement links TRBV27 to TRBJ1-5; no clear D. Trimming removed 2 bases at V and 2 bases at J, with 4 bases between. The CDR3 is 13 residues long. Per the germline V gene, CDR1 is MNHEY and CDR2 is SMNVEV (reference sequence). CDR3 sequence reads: CASSLRGNQPQHF. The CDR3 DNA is TGTGCCAGCAGTTTAAGGGGCAATCAGCCCCAGCATTTT.

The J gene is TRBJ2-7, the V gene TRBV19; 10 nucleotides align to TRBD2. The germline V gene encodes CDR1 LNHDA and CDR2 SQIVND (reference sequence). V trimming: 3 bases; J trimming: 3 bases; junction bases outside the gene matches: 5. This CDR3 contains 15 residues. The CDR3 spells CASSISGGILYEQYF. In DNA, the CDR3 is TGTGCCAGTAGTATTAGCGGGGGGATTCTCTACGAGCAGTACTTC.

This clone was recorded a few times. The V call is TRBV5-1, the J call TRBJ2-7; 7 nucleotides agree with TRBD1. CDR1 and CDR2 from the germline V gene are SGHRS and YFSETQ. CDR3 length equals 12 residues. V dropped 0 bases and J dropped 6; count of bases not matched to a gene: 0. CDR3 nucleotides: TGCGCCAGCAGCTTGGACAGGGGCGAGCAGTACTTC. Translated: CASSLDRGEQYF.

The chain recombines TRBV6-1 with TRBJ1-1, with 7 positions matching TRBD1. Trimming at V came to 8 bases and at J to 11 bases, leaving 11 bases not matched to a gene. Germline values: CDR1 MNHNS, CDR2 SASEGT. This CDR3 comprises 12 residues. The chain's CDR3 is CASGSYRGDAFF. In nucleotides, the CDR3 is TGTGCCAGCGGATCGTACAGGGGTGATGCTTTCTTT.

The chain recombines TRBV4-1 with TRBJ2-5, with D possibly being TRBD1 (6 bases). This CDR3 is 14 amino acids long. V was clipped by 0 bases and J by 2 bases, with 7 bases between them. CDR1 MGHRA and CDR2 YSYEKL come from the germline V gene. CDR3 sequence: CASSQDRGQETQYF. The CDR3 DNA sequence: TGCGCCAGCAGCCAAGATAGGGGGCAAGAGACCCAGTACTTC.